This TCR beta chain originates from a study of T cell changes during pregnancy in multiple sclerosis (dated by TCRdb to between 2018 and 2020). General notes on the study: The study examined how the T cell repertoire changed over the course of pregnancy in women with multiple sclerosis.

The junction carries 14 bases between V and J, which are trimmed by 5 bases and 4 bases respectively. CDR1 is given as LNHDA and CDR2 as SQIVND, both from the germline V gene (reference sequence). Reading from cysteine to phenylalanine, the CDR3 counts 14 amino acids. Only the CDR3 portion is preserved as DNA: 42 bases, with reading frame beginning at the first base. Library generation was performed with the immunoSEQ multiplex PCR assay. What TCRdb holds here is the immuneACCESS table cut down to in-frame rearrangements. Part of the clones is not present; checked against another copy, under half of the missing clones reflect an unresolved V gene, and the others are unexplained. This sample holds about 59,000 clones; over 90% were observed only once. Roughly 2.7% of the sample is in the top ten clones. This clone has only a few counts. The specificity of this receptor is unknown. Base-call qualities are not available, and no considerably larger clone is one nucleotide away.

The source of this sequence is a female donor with multiple sclerosis, enrolled in a pregnancy study. The chain uses TRBV19 and TRBJ1-1; TRBD1 is possibly the D segment (6 matching bases). Sequenced material: CD8+ T cells from peripheral blood mononuclear cells, taken in the third trimester of pregnancy. This receptor has the CDR3 CASSFMGASTEAFF. The bases are TGTGCCAGTAGTTTCATGGGGGCCAGCACTGAAGCTTTCTTT. Extended through the reference TRBV19 and TRBJ1-1 proteins, this CDR3 yields the full variable domain: DGGITQSPKYLFRKEGQNVTLSCEQNLNHDAMYWYRQDPGQGLRLIYYSQIVNDFQKGDIAEGYSVSREKKESFPLTVTSAQKNPTAFYLCASSFMGASTEAFFGQGTRLTVV.